Presented here are 19 T cell receptor beta chains from one specimen sequenced in a study of cytomegalovirus exposure and HLA in healthy donors. PCR involved 60 Vbeta and 13 Jbeta primers. Only in-frame clones appear in the TCRdb table, and some are missing; sequencing was by immunoSEQ multiplex PCR. Of about 200,000 clones in the sample, approximately 78% were seen once. Sequencing was done on a sample of PBMCs. The origin of the receptors is a woman between 50 and 59 years old in good health and CMV-seropositive.

The DNA of the CDR3 is TGCAGTGCTGGGGAGCCCTACGAGCAGTACTTC. Its protein product is CSAGEPYEQYF. This sequence joins TRBV20-1 and TRBJ2-7; tentatively, D is TRBD2 (5 bases). Trimming stripped 5 bases from V and 2 bases from J, with 7 bases between. Germline V lookup: CDR1 DFQATT, CDR2 SNEGSKA (reference sequence). The CDR3 consists of 11 residues.

The chain is built from TRBV5-1 and TRBJ1-4, with TRBD1 as a possible D gene (6 bases). V was shortened by 0 bases and J by 7 bases, with 13 bases between the two germline ends. This CDR3 comprises 15 residues. The germline V gene has CDR1 SGHRS and CDR2 YFSETQ. The CDR3 loop reads CASSLAAGAGEKLFF. The CDR3 DNA follows: TGCGCCAGCAGCTTGGCGGCGGGGGCGGGTGAAAAACTGTTTTTT.

This clone appeared a single time. The V gene is TRBV10-1, the J gene TRBJ2-3; D is possibly TRBD2 (8 bases). Trimming removed 11 bases at V and 4 bases at J, with 25 bases between. The CDR3 contains 16 residues. Germline V lookup: CDR1 WNHNN, CDR2 SYGVQD (reference sequence). In DNA, the CDR3 is TGCGCCTCCTCAGGGGGATCGGGAGGGCCAGCAGATACGCAGTATTTT. Residues: CASSGGSGGPADTQYF.

For the CDR3, the DNA is TGTGCCAGCAGCCTTCAGGGTAAAAACTATGGCTACACCTTC. The encoded protein is CASSLQGKNYGYTF. The genes are TRBV28 and TRBJ1-2; maybe TRBD1 (5 bases). The germline V gene encodes CDR1 MDHEN and CDR2 SYDVKM. The CDR3 totals 14 residues. V was trimmed by 6 bases and J by 2 bases, leaving 13 bases between them.

The chain links TRBV28 to TRBJ1-1; D is unclear. The CDR3 is 12 residues long. The germline CDR1 and CDR2 sequences are MDHEN and SYDVKM. V shed 3 bases and J shed 4 bases, with 6 bases lying between them. The CDR3 here is CASSLSGTEAFF. The CDR3 nucleotides are TGTGCCAGCAGTTTGTCGGGCACTGAAGCTTTCTTT.

This chain uses TRBV4-2 with TRBJ2-3; D may be TRBD2 (6 bases). V shed 1 base and J shed 2 bases, with 13 bases lying between them. Looked up from germline, CDR1 is LGHNA and CDR2 is YNFKEQ. The CDR3 is 16 amino acids. CDR3 loop: CASSQVSTSSTDTQYF. CDR3 sequence (DNA): TGTGCCAGCAGCCAAGTGTCTACTAGCTCCACAGATACGCAGTATTTT.

This clone was found once. This rearrangement joins TRBV7-2 to TRBJ2-7, with 8 positions matching TRBD1. The CDR3 sequence is 16 residues long. Germline CDR1 and CDR2: SGHTA and FQGNSA. Trimming removed 1 base from V and 3 bases from J; junction bases left unmatched: 8. The DNA of the CDR3 is TGTGCCAGCAGCTTAGGTTCCGGGACAGGAATCTACGAGCAGTACTTC. Its translation: CASSLGSGTGIYEQYF.

The chain has TRBV7-9 and TRBJ2-2; 9 bases align to TRBD2. CDR3 length equals 16 residues. Germline CDR1 and CDR2: SEHNR and FQNEAQ (reference sequence). J lost 0 bases, V lost 3 bases, and 2 bases had no gene match. CDR3 region: CASSFERGANTGELFF. The CDR3 coding sequence is TGTGCCAGCAGCTTTGAGCGGGGGGCGAACACCGGGGAGCTGTTTTTT.

The chain employs TRBV2 and TRBJ2-5; D perhaps matches TRBD1 (6 bases). The J call is uncertain, as TRBJ2-7 better fits the DNA end. The CDR3 is 12 amino acids. Per germline, CDR1 SNHLY and CDR2 FYNNEI. CDR3 bases: TGTGCCAGCAGTGACAGGGGTAACGAGCAGTACTTC. Encoded protein: CASSDRGNEQYF.

The genes are TRBV7-9 and TRBJ2-7; 8 positions match TRBD1. Trimming at V came to 3 bases and at J to 5 bases, leaving 9 bases not matched to a gene. Looked up from germline, CDR1 is SEHNR and CDR2 is FQNEAQ (reference sequence). The CDR3 sequence is 15 residues long. This CDR3 reads CASSFPRTGMHEQYF. Here the CDR3 DNA reads TGTGCCAGCAGCTTCCCCCGGACAGGGATGCACGAGCAGTACTTC.

This chain uses TRBV28 with TRBJ1-6; D possibly corresponds to TRBD1 (5 bases). V was shortened by 10 bases and J by 10 bases, with 17 bases between the two germline ends. Per germline, CDR1 MDHEN and CDR2 SYDVKM. This CDR3 comprises 13 residues. In DNA, the CDR3 is TGTGCCACCTTAGCCATTCGGGGGTCACCCCTCCACTTT. It codes for CATLAIRGSPLHF.

The CDR3 DNA follows: TGTGCCAGCAGTTTAGCGGGGGGGGCCCTCCACTTT. Protein product: CASSLAGGALHF. The genes are TRBV28 and TRBJ1-6; tentative D call: TRBD1 (5 bases). The germline V gene encodes CDR1 MDHEN and CDR2 SYDVKM. With 2 bases removed from V and 14 bases from J, the gap between germline ends came to 10 bases. CDR3 length: 12 amino acids.

V and J are TRBV5-1 and TRBJ2-3; no clear D. V lost 4 bases and J 0 bases, leaving 12 bases between the germline ends. CDR1 SGHRS and CDR2 YFSETQ come from the germline V gene. The CDR3 totals 15 residues. The CDR3 region is CASSRFDGSTDTQYF. CDR3 bases: TGCGCCAGCAGCCGCTTCGACGGGAGCACAGATACGCAGTATTTT. The full variable domain, in which reference TRBV5-1 and TRBJ2-3 provide the parts outside the CDR3, is KAGVTQTPRYLIKTRGQQVTLSCSPISGHRSVSWYQQTPGQGLQFLFEYFSETQRNKGNFPGRFSGRQFSNSRSEMNVSTLELGDSALYLCASSRFDGSTDTQYFGPGTRLTVL.

The J gene is TRBJ2-3, the V gene TRBV7-9; TRBD2 might be the D (5 bases). Trimming left V 2 bases short and J 4 bases short, with 10 bases between. Germline CDR1 is SEHNR and CDR2 is FQNEAQ (reference sequence). The length of the CDR3 is 14 residues. The CDR3 bases are TGTGCCAGCAGCTTATATCCAGCGGCAGATACGCAGTATTTT. It is translated as CASSLYPAADTQYF.

This clone was observed a single time. Sequence at one end of the junction differs from germline and may be a read error. This chain connects TRBV7-9 to TRBJ1-6; weak D call: TRBD1 (6 bases). The CDR3 has 16 amino acids. Germline values: CDR1 SEHNR, CDR2 FQNEAQ (reference sequence). The CDR3 DNA follows: TGTTCCAGCAGCTTACTACGGGACATCGATAATTCACCCCTCCACTTT. Its protein product is CSSSLLRDIDNSPLHF.

V usage is TRBV11-2 and J usage is TRBJ1-1, with TRBD1 matching 12 bases. The CDR3 sequence is 14 residues long. Germline V gene sequence: CDR1 SGHAT, CDR2 FQNNGV. V gave up 5 bases and J gave up 5 bases; unmatched junction bases: 3. CDR3 region: CASSRDRGQTEAFF. The CDR3 DNA reads TGTGCCAGCAGCCGGGACAGGGGGCAAACTGAAGCTTTCTTT.

The chain uses TRBV5-1 and TRBJ2-5; TRBD1 might be the D (5 bases). This CDR3 has 14 amino acids. The germline V gene encodes CDR1 SGHRS and CDR2 YFSETQ. The V end was cut by 2 bases, the J end by 0 bases, with 8 bases between. CDR3 bases: TGCGCCAGCAGCTTCGGCAGGGACCAAGAGACCCAGTACTTC. It is translated as CASSFGRDQETQYF.

The count of this clone is one. The chain combines TRBV30 with TRBJ2-5; D perhaps matches TRBD2 (6 bases). This CDR3 region has 12 residues. From germline, CDR1 is GTSNPN and CDR2 SVGIG (reference sequence). CDR3 in DNA: TGTGCGTCCGGGACTCGCCAAGAGACCCAGTACTTC. Its translation: CASGTRQETQYF.

The chain joins TRBV6-1 to TRBJ2-1; the match to TRBD1 covers 10 bases. Unmatched junction bases numbered 11, after V lost 2 bases and J lost 4 bases. This CDR3 has 18 residues. The germline V gene encodes CDR1 MNHNS and CDR2 SASEGT. The CDR3 loop is CASSELGTGEENYNEQFF. The CDR3 DNA follows: TGTGCCAGCAGTGAACTCGGGACAGGGGAGGAGAATTACAATGAGCAGTTCTTC.